The 23 T cell receptor beta chains given below trace back to one sample, sequenced in a study of shared clonotypes between healthy human individuals. Sequencing was performed with immunoSEQ multiplex PCR; in TCRdb, only in-frame clones are kept and a portion is missing. The data hold about 480,000 clones, with approximately 79% observed a single time. Sequencing used PBMCs. The receptors were sampled from a woman aged 40 to 55 in good health. Some clones in this sample may be carry-over from other donors' samples.

The chain joins TRBV15 to TRBJ1-5, with D perhaps TRBD1 (6 bases). There are 18 residues in the CDR3. Germline V gives CDR1 LNHNV, CDR2 YYDKDF (reference sequence). The V end lost 0 bases, the J end lost 4 bases, and 19 bases lay between the germline ends. The CDR3 loop is CATSRDLTTGSVNQPQHF. The CDR3, as DNA: TGTGCCACCAGCAGAGATTTAACTACAGGGAGTGTGAATCAGCCCCAGCATTTT.

The CDR3 bases are TGTGCCTGGAACGAAAGGGACACCGGGGAGCTGTTTTTT. It yields the protein CAWNERDTGELFF. The V and J genes are TRBV30 and TRBJ2-2; D gene uncertain. V lost 4 bases, J lost 3 bases, and 9 bases lay in between. Per germline, CDR1 GTSNPN and CDR2 SVGIG (reference sequence). The length of the CDR3 is 13 residues.

The V call is TRBV19, the J call TRBJ1-5; possibly TRBD1 for D (5 bases). The germline CDR1 and CDR2 sequences are LNHDA and SQIVND (reference sequence). Trimming took off 6 bases at V and 7 bases at J, with 19 bases between the two ends. This CDR3 region has 15 residues. DNA for the CDR3: TGTGCCAGTAGCAGGGACGGGCTGGTACGCCAGCCCCAGCATTTT. Its translation is CASSRDGLVRQPQHF.

Remarks on this clone: This CDR3 is also generated by other DNA sequences in the sample. The chain recombines TRBV5-4 with TRBJ2-7; possible D gene TRBD1, 5 bases. The ends were cut back, 4 bases at V and 0 bases at J, with 5 bases in the middle. The germline V gene has CDR1 SGHNT and CDR2 YYREEE (reference sequence). This CDR3 region has 12 residues. CDR3 protein: CASSRGSYEQYF. The CDR3 nucleotides are TGTGCCAGCAGCAGGGGCTCCTACGAGCAGTACTTC.

The V gene is TRBV7-2, the J gene TRBJ2-1; D may correspond to TRBD1 or TRBD2 (5 bases each). CDR3 length: 15 amino acids. Germline-derived CDR1 and CDR2 are SGHTA and FQGNSA. V was pared by 5 bases and J by 3 bases, with 14 bases between. Here the CDR3 reads CASSATQGVYNEQFF. The CDR3 bases are TGTGCCAGCAGCGCCACCCAGGGAGTCTACAATGAGCAGTTCTTC.

The chain employs TRBV5-1 and TRBJ2-1; no clear D. Trimming stripped 3 bases from V and 0 bases from J, with 13 bases between. This CDR3 has 16 residues. Germline V lookup: CDR1 SGHRS, CDR2 YFSETQ. The CDR3 DNA is TGCGCCAGCAGCTGGACCGGTGAAATCTCCTACAATGAGCAGTTCTTC. Translation gives CASSWTGEISYNEQFF.

This chain uses TRBV5-1 with TRBJ2-3; no clear D. Trimming removed 2 bases from V and 0 bases from J, with 10 bases in between. This CDR3 is built from 15 residues. In germline, CDR1 is SGHRS, CDR2 YFSETQ. The CDR3 DNA follows: TGCGCCAGCAGCTTAGAGCAAACTAGCACAGATACGCAGTATTTT. Encoded protein: CASSLEQTSTDTQYF.

The J gene is TRBJ2-1, the V gene TRBV7-3; TRBD2 matches at 14 bases. Germline loops: CDR1 SGHTA, CDR2 FQGTGA. The V segment lost 5 bases and the J segment 9 bases; nucleotides outside the gene matches: 6. The CDR3 runs 15 residues. DNA for the CDR3: TGTGCCAGCAGCCCACAAGGACTAGCGGGAGGTGAGCAGTTCTTC. This encodes CASSPQGLAGGEQFF.

The chain employs TRBV11-2 and TRBJ1-1; D not certain. Per the germline V gene, CDR1 is SGHAT and CDR2 is FQNNGV. The CDR3 is 14 residues long. V shed 2 bases and J shed 0 bases, with 7 bases lying between them. The CDR3 sequence is CASSLSPLNTEAFF. CDR3 coding DNA: TGTGCCAGCAGCTTAAGCCCCTTGAACACTGAAGCTTTCTTT.

The chain joins TRBV5-4 to TRBJ2-1; 10 bases are a match to TRBD2. V dropped 5 bases and J dropped 6; count of bases not matched to a gene: 8. Germline values: CDR1 SGHNT, CDR2 YYREEE (reference sequence). CDR3 length equals 15 residues. CDR3 sequence (DNA): TGTGCCAGCAGGACGGGGACTAGCGAACTCAATGAGCAGTTCTTC. Protein: CASRTGTSELNEQFF.

This clone was seen a few times. The chain links TRBV25-1 to TRBJ2-7, with 8 bases identical to TRBD1. The CDR3 has 15 amino acids. V dropped 3 bases and J dropped 3; count of bases not matched to a gene: 7. Germline V gene lookup returns CDR1 MGHDK and CDR2 SYGVNS. CDR3 in DNA: TGTGCCAGCAGTGATGCGGACAGGGACGACTACGAGCAGTACTTC. The encoded protein is CASSDADRDDYEQYF.

For this clone: This specimen includes other DNA sequences encoding the same CDR3. The chain couples TRBV18 to TRBJ2-7; 11 positions match TRBD1. Looked up from germline, CDR1 is KGHSH and CDR2 is LQKENI. The CDR3 is 15 amino acids. V shed 6 bases and J 0 bases; nucleotides not matched to a gene: 4. The CDR3 DNA reads as TGTGCCAGCTCCCCTGGACAGGGGGCCTCCTACGAGCAGTACTTC. Translating gives CASSPGQGASYEQYF.

The chain links TRBV5-4 to TRBJ2-1, with 8 bases identical to TRBD2. After removal of 2 bases from V and 9 bases from J, the junction contained 10 bases not matched to a gene. The germline gives CDR1 SGHNT, CDR2 YYREEE (reference sequence). The CDR3 sequence is 15 residues long. The CDR3 reads CASSFLAGSAGEQFF. In nucleotides, the CDR3 is TGTGCCAGCAGCTTTTTAGCGGGATCGGCCGGTGAGCAGTTCTTC.

About this clone itself: Its ends do not fully match the called genes, so a read error is possible. J is TRBJ2-1 and V is TRBV7-7; D is unresolved. The CDR3 consists of 13 residues. Germline V gives CDR1 SSHAT, CDR2 FNYEAQ (reference sequence). The CDR3 region has the DNA TGTGCTAGCAGCTTTGGGGAATCCAATGAGCAGTTCTTC. Translated, it gives CASSFGESNEQFF.

About this clone itself: This sample includes further DNA sequences coding for the same CDR3. The chain uses TRBV29-1 and TRBJ2-5; D not resolved. The germline gives CDR1 SQVTM, CDR2 ANQGSEA. Trimming pared 4 bases from V and 2 bases from J, leaving 5 bases between. The CDR3 is 11 amino acids. This chain's CDR3 is CSVGEQETQYF. The CDR3 DNA follows: TGCAGCGTTGGGGAACAAGAGACCCAGTACTTC.

The rearrangement joins TRBV7-3 to TRBJ2-1; the match to TRBD1 covers 7 bases. The germline gives CDR1 SGHTA, CDR2 FQGTGA. V lost 1 base, J lost 3 bases, and 6 bases stayed unmatched. This CDR3 is built from 16 residues. For the CDR3, the DNA is TGTGCCAGCAGCTTAATGAGGGCAGGGGGCTACAATGAGCAGTTCTTC. This codes for CASSLMRAGGYNEQFF.

The V gene is TRBV5-4, the J gene TRBJ2-5; no clear D. Germline V gives CDR1 SGHNT, CDR2 YYREEE (reference sequence). This CDR3 has 12 amino acids. Trimming shortened V by 7 bases and J by 2 bases, and 9 bases separated the two germline ends. CDR3 residues: CASSLLQETQYF. DNA for the CDR3: TGTGCCAGCTCGCTGCTACAAGAGACCCAGTACTTC.

The chain links TRBV28 to TRBJ2-7; D assignment may be TRBD1 or TRBD2 (5 bases each). Germline V gene lookup returns CDR1 MDHEN and CDR2 SYDVKM. The CDR3 runs 13 residues. V lost 6 bases, J lost 3 bases, and 12 bases lay in between. The CDR3 reads CASSPGTLYEQYF. CDR3 DNA: TGTGCCAGCAGCCCCGGGACCCTCTACGAGCAGTACTTC.

With regard to this clone: Sequence at one end of the junction differs from germline and may be a read error. The rearrangement joins TRBV7-7 to TRBJ2-5, with D unclear. Germline CDR1 SSHAT, CDR2 FNYEAQ (reference sequence). The CDR3 extends over 13 amino acids. The DNA for the CDR3 is TGTGCTAGCAGCTTAGCCAAAAGGGAGACCCAGTACTTC. Translated, it gives CASSLAKRETQYF.

J is TRBJ2-1 and V is TRBV19, with 9 bases identical to TRBD2. J gave up 1 base and V 8 bases, and 6 bases lay outside the gene matches. Per germline, CDR1 LNHDA and CDR2 SQIVND (reference sequence). The CDR3 is made up of 15 amino acids. The CDR3 DNA reads TGTGCCAGTGGGCCCCTAGCGGGATCCTACAATGAGCAGTTCTTC. It encodes CASGPLAGSYNEQFF.

On this clone itself: Germline is not matched at one junction end, which may reflect a read error. The chain uses TRBV7-3 and TRBJ2-1; D gene unclear. Germline loops: CDR1 SGHTA, CDR2 FQGTGA. CDR3 size: 13 residues. The chain's CDR3 is CASGLGQNNEQFF. In DNA form, the CDR3 reads TGTGCCAGCGGCTTAGGGCAAAACAATGAGCAGTTCTTC. The full variable domain, completed using reference TRBV7-3 and TRBJ2-1, is GAGVSQTPSNKVTEKGKYVELRCDPISGHTALYWYRQSLGQGPEFLIYFQGTGAADDSGLPNDRFFAVRPEGSVSTLKIQRTERGDSAVYLCASGLGQNNEQFFGPGTRLTVL.

This chain joins TRBV30 and TRBJ2-7, with D perhaps matching TRBD1 or TRBD2 (5 bases each). The ends were cut back, 2 bases at V and 3 bases at J, with 17 bases in the middle. Germline V lookup: CDR1 GTSNPN, CDR2 SVGIG (reference sequence). This CDR3 is 15 amino acids long. The CDR3 loop reads CAWSRPRDGIYEQYF. The CDR3 DNA is TGTGCCTGGAGTAGGCCCCGGGACGGCATCTACGAGCAGTACTTC.

V gene TRBV2 combines with J gene TRBJ1-1; D is unclear. With 4 bases removed from V and 1 base from J, the gap between germline ends came to 7 bases. The CDR3 contains 13 residues. The V gene's germline CDR1 is SNHLY and CDR2 FYNNEI. The CDR3, as DNA: TGTGCCAGCAGTGTACATAAGAACACTGAAGCTTTCTTT. Protein product: CASSVHKNTEAFF.